This T cell receptor beta chain was sequenced for a study of cytomegalovirus exposure and HLA in healthy donors (dated by TCRdb to 2017 to 2019). Concerning the study at large: According to an earlier analysis of 587 of the donors, about 179 million T cells yielded roughly 100 million unique TCR beta sequences and roughly 280 Gb of sequence data. To study patterns of TCR occurrence, a later analysis re-analyzed previously published TCR beta repertoires from 666 donors and added high-resolution HLA genotyping. HLA typing covered class I and class II loci at four-digit resolution. The study profiled the T cell repertoires of hundreds of subjects by immunosequencing and related them to cytomegalovirus serostatus. About 320 gigabases of sequencing data and approximately 84 million unique TCR sequences were included in an early release covering 550 to 800 HLA-typed donors. An earlier analysis of 587 of the donors used high-throughput TCR beta sequencing to judge whether each TCR beta V gene segment behaved as functional or pseudogenic. Typing coverage differed by locus: A, B, C, DRB1 and DQB1 were typed in about 620-640 donors, DQA1 in 522, DPA1 in approximately 610, and DPB1 in just under 490. The genetic ancestry cluster associated with self-reported Caucasian donors included 80% to 90% of the 398 genotyped donors. The later analysis used no new phenotypic data to find candidate immune exposures, relying instead on TCR beta sequences and their occurrence across donors. Donor age, sex, ethnicity and CMV serostatus were compiled alongside the repertoire data. A later genetic analysis used genome-wide SNP genotypes for about 60% of the roughly 700 donors, treating that subset as a discovery cohort. In addition to the first cohort of roughly 700 subjects, a separate validation cohort of 120 different subjects was used. All discovery cohort repertoires had been generated using a single sequencing platform. Across 398 genotyped donors of the cohort, an average of approximately 240,000 unique TCR beta nucleotide sequences per donor were sequenced, and approximately 17% of those sequences were non-productive. Roughly five DR-DQ haplotypes were treated as single units for association and clustering because of strong linkage in the cohort. The study combined high-throughput TCR immunosequencing, statistical association of individual TCRs with disease status, and machine learning to predict cytomegalovirus infection status. The study was designed to test whether signatures of past pathogen exposure could be identified by cataloging public T cell receptors.

Results the study describes overall, beyond this receptor: Cytomegalovirus status was reported to be diagnosed by the classifier with high specificity and sensitivity in both the original and validation cohorts. A total of 164 TCR beta chains were listed by the study as associated with cytomegalovirus. Most TCR sequences were observed very rarely across donors, whereas some public TCRs were present in many individuals. In a later analysis, the rate of TCR association differed among HLA loci, with DRB1 alleles having the most associated TCRs and HLA-C alleles having the fewest. A further reported finding was that TCR beta sequences accurately predicted the HLA-A and HLA-B alleles for most subjects in the first cohort. A cluster of highly shared sequence variants was judged likely to be a technical artifact of the sequencing pipeline. Because some donors lacked HLA typing at each locus, the association tests relied only on the typed subset. In vitro tests confirmed that a few of the cytomegalovirus-associated TCR beta chains recognize cytomegalovirus antigens. Because counts were too low, seventeen rarely observed V segments, including chromosome 9 orphons, were excluded from the earlier analysis of roughly 580 of the donors. When HLA alleles, especially DR and DQ, strongly co-occurred, TCR associations were difficult to assign to individual alleles. According to a later genetic analysis, donors in an Asian-associated ancestry cluster had fewer N-insertions in productive TCRs than the approximately 690-donor mean. In a later analysis, around 17,000 TCR beta sequences were associated with specific HLA alleles at a false discovery rate of 0.05. Linkage disequilibrium might explain the correlated functional status among segregating V segments, but an unknown experimental factor could not be ruled out. A later analysis reported that several top co-occurrence clusters appeared linked to parvovirus B19, influenza, CMV and Epstein-Barr virus. The authors suggested that the approach could potentially be generalized to other disease states and immunological phenotypes. In an earlier analysis of 450 to 750 of the donors, most TCR beta V segments appeared in productive rearrangements about 90% or about 30% of the time, broadly matching IMGT annotations. A later analysis found that HLA-associated TCR beta chains were more clonally expanded and had lower generation probabilities than equally common non-associated chains. According to a later analysis, most CMV-associated TCR beta chains appeared to be HLA-restricted, and the HLA associations seemed to be driven largely by CMV exposure. Because the 87-base-pair reads could not distinguish some IMGT-functional V segments, including TRBV6-2 and TRBV6-3, those segments were excluded. A later genetic analysis associated a missense DCLRE1C variant with V-gene and J-gene trimming of TCR beta chains, and an independent cohort replicated the association. This cohort had only TCR beta chains sequenced, and the lack of alpha or paired-chain data limited which features could be detected. The only immune exposure information available for the cohort was CMV serostatus. Presence/absence analyses assumed roughly uniform sequencing depth across donors, an assumption that may not hold.

The cohort consisted of 666 healthy bone marrow donors. Cohort members were all nominally healthy when sampled, although unrecorded immune exposures were likely present. The donor tested CMV seronegative and was one of the 352 seronegative cohort members. Every donor gave a peripheral blood sample, and the peripheral blood mononuclear cells from that sample were used for TCR beta sequencing. The Qiagen DNeasy Blood Extraction Kit was used to extract genomic DNA from the blood cell samples. As regards this clone: The specificity of this receptor is unknown. Per-base quality was not reported, and no clone a single base away is much larger than it.

For CDR1 and CDR2, the germline V gene lists SGDLS and YYNGEE. The CDR3, from cysteine to phenylalanine, totals 21 residues. Only the CDR3 DNA stays, 63 bases, in frame from base 1. Germline trimming amounts to 3 bases on V and 0 bases on J, with 16 as the count of junction bases outside the gene matches. Library preparation used the immunoSEQ multiplex PCR assay. The multiplex PCR relied on a mix of 60 forward primers for TCR Vbeta segments and 13 reverse primers for TCR Jbeta segments. The CDR3 region of rearranged TCR beta genes was amplified from genomic DNA by a multiplex PCR assay. On the Illumina HiSeq System, the amplified TCR beta libraries were sequenced as 87-base-pair reads. In the source study's methods: In a later analysis, some 80 million unique TCR beta chains were counted across the 650 to 700 repertoires, and roughly 10 million of these chains were shared by at least two donors. To remove PCR and sequencing errors, raw reads were error-corrected and collapsed into unique sequences using a nearest-neighbor algorithm that merged closely related sequences. To assign V, D and J gene segments, CDR3 sequences were aligned to IMGT reference sequences. Each retained sequence needed at least a six-nucleotide match to both a V gene segment and a J gene segment. A rearrangement counted as productive if the CDR3 had no stop codons and remained in frame with V and J, and every other rearrangement counted as non-productive. CDR3 was defined according to IMGT convention as the region running from the second conserved V-encoded cysteine to the conserved J-encoded phenylalanine. The earlier analysis of 500 to 600 of the donors excluded sequences that lacked an unambiguous match to a single V gene segment. In an earlier analysis of 587 of the donors, a V segment was called functional when productive rearrangements were above 56.7%, and segregating when the standard deviation between donors exceeded 5%. A statistical classification framework was built to diagnose cytomegalovirus status from the catalog of TCR beta chain sequences. A later analysis assigned V and J genes by comparing TCR nucleotide sequences with IMGT/GENE-DB human TR gene sequences. A later analysis assigned CDR3 sequences and most-parsimonious VDJ recombination scenarios with the TCRdist pipeline. A later analysis defined each TCR beta chain by its CDR3 amino acid sequence plus V-gene family, and excluded reads lacking a unique V-gene family. As a way to deal with suspected cross-contamination and a sequencing artifact, a later analysis dropped hundreds of nucleotide sequences that were highly shared and had low generation probability. For each public chain, a later analysis derived a clonal expansion index from normalized ranks of inferred template counts within each repertoire. Generation probabilities in a later analysis came from a VDJ recombination model fitted to out-of-frame rearrangements, and those results were checked against IGoR. In a later analysis, hypergeometric tests were used to score TCR-TCR, TCR-HLA and TCR-CMV co-occurrence, with a repertoire-size bias correction applied to TCR pairs. A later analysis estimated false discovery rates by permuting HLA or CMV assignments 20 times. In a later analysis, co-occurring TCRs were grouped with DBSCAN, and TCRdist sequence similarity was added when clustering was performed within HLA-allele-positive subsets. Repertoires with fewer than 30,000 or more than 120,000 public chains were left out of co-occurrence clustering, as were about 5 repertoires with anomalous nucleotide sharing. This immuneACCESS table, as held by TCRdb, lists in-frame sequences with V and J called but not all clones. Of the missing ones, under half trace to an unresolved V gene in checked studies; the others have no known cause. That table supplies the V and J calls and clone size; D and trimming were determined from the DNA. The sample records 150,000 or so clones, 80% to 90% of which are singletons. 2% to 2.5% of the sample is held by the ten biggest clonotypes.

The sequence joins TRBV9 to TRBJ1-3, with 12 bases matching TRBD1. The sequence was obtained from a woman aged 18-30 years in good health and CMV-seronegative. The sequencing input was PBMCs. The base sequence is TGTGCCAGCAGCGACCCGGGACAGGGGGCGATTAGTTCCCTCTCTGGAAACACCATATATTTT. This sequence encodes CASSDPGQGAISSLSGNTIYF.